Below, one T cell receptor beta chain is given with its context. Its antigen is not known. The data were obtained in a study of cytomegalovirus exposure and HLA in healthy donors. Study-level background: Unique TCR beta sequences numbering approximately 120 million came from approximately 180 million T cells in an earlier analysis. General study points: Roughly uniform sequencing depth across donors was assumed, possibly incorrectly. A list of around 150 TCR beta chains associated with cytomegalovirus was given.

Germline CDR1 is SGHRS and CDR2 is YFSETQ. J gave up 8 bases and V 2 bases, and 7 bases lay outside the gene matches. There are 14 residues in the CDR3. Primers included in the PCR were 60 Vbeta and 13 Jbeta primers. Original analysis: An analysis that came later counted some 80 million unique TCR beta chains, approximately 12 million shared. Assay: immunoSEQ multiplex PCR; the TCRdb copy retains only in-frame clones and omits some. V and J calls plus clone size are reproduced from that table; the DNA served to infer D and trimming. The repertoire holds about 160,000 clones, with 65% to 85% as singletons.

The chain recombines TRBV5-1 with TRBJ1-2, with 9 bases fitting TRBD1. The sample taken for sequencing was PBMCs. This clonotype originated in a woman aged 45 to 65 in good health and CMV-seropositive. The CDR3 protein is CASSLQGAGRGYTF. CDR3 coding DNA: TGCGCCAGCAGCTTACAGGGGGCTGGGCGAGGCTACACCTTC.